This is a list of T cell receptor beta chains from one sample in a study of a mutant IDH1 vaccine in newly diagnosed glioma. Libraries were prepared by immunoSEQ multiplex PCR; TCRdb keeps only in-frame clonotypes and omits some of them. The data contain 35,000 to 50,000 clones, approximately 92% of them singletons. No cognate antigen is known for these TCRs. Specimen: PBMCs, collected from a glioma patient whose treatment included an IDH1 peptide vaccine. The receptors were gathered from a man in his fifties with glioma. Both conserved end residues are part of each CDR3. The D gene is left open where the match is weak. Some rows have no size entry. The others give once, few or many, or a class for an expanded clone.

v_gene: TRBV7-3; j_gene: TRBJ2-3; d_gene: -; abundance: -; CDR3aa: CASSPTTKDTQYF; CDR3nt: TGTGCCAGCAGCCCCACGACTAAAGATACGCAGTATTTT
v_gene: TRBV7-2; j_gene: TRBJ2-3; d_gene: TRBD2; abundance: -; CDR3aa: CASSPLTSGGPGNTQYF; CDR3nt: TGTGCCAGCAGCCCCCTGACTAGCGGGGGGCCGGGGAATACGCAGTATTTT
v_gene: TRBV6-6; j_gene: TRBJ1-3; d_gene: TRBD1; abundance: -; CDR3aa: CASAGQGRNTIYF; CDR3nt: TGTGCCAGTGCGGGACAGGGGCGAAACACCATATATTTT
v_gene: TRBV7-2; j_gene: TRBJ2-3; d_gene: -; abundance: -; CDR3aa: CASSLLRQEHTDTQYF; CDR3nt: TGTGCCAGCAGCTTATTGAGACAGGAGCACACAGATACGCAGTATTTT
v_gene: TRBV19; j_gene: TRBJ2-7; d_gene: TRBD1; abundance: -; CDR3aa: CASHHRGSYEQYF; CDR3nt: TGTGCCAGTCACCACAGGGGCTCCTACGAGCAGTACTTC
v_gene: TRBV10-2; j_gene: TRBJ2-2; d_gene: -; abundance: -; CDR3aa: CASAMGQNTGELFF; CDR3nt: TGCGCCAGCGCCATGGGACAGAACACCGGGGAGCTGTTTTTT
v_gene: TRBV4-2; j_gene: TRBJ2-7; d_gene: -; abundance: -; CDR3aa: CASSQGRDRFSEQYF; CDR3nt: TGTGCCAGCAGCCAAGGGAGAGACAGATTTAGCGAGCAGTACTTC
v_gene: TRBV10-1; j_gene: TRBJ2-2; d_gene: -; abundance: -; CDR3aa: CASSASGELFF; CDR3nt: TGCGCCAGCAGTGCCTCGGGGGAGCTGTTTTTT
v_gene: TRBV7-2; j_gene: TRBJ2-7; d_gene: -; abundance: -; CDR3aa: CASSSPGGWSYEQYF; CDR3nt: TGTGCCAGCAGCAGCCCCGGGGGTTGGAGCTACGAGCAGTACTTC
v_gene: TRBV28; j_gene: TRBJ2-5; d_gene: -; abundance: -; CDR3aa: CASSFDGQETQYF; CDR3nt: TGTGCCAGCAGTTTCGACGGCCAAGAGACCCAGTACTTC
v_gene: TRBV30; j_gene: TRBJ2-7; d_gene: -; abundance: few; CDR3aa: CAWSPPDREGGGQYF; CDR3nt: TGTGCCTGGAGTCCCCCGGACAGAGAGGGAGGGGGGCAGTACTTC
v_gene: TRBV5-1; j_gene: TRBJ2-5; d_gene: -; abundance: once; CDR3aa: CASSTGPGETQYF; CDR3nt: TGCGCCAGCTCAACAGGGCCGGGAGAGACCCAGTACTTC
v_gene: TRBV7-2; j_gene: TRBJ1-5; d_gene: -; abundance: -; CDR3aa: CASSLSDQKNQPQHF; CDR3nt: TGTGCCAGCAGCCTATCGGACCAGAAAAATCAGCCCCAGCATTTT
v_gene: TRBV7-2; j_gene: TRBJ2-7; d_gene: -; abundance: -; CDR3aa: CASSHRTAYEQYF; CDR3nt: TGTGCCAGCAGCCACAGGACAGCCTACGAGCAGTACTTC
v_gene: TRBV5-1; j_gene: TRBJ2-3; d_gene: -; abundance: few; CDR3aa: CASSLVGTSTDTQYF; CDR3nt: TGCGCCAGCAGCTTGGTTGGGACTAGCACAGATACGCAGTATTTT
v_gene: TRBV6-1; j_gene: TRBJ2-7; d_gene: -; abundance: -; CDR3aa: CALLTNYEQYF; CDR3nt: TGTGCCCTCCTGACAAACTACGAGCAGTACTTC
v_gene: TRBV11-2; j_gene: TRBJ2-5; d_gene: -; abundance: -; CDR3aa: CASSLVAGKETQYF; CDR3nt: TGTGCCAGCAGCTTAGTTGCGGGAAAAGAGACCCAGTACTTC
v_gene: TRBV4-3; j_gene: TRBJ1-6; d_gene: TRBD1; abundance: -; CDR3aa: CASSRDSNSPLHF; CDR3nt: TGCGCCAGCAGCCGGGACAGTAATTCACCCCTCCACTTT
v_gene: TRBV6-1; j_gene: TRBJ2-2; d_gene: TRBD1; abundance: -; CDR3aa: CASSESGTGDTGELFF; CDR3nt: TGTGCCAGCAGTGAGAGTGGAACAGGGGACACCGGGGAGCTGTTTTTT
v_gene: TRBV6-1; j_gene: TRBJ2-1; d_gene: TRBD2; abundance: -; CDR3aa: CASVPGAGARNEQFF; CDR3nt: TGTGCCAGCGTACCTGGAGCGGGGGCTAGAAATGAGCAGTTCTTC
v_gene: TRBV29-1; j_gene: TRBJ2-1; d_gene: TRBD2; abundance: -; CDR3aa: CSGDTSGERGFYNEQFF; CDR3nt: TGCAGCGGTGATACTAGCGGGGAACGGGGGTTTTACAATGAGCAGTTCTTC
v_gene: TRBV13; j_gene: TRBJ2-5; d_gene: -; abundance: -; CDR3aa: CASSLVQETQYF; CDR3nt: TGTGCCAGCAGCTTGGTTCAAGAGACCCAGTACTTC
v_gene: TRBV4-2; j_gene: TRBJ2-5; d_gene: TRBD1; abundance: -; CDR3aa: CASSQDDRGGGETQYF; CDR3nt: TGTGCCAGCAGCCAAGATGACAGGGGTGGGGGTGAGACCCAGTACTTC
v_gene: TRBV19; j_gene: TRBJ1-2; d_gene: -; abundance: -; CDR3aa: CASRRRGTSNYGYTF; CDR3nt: TGTGCCAGTAGAAGGCGAGGGACATCGAACTATGGCTACACCTTC